These 17 T cell receptor beta chains share one sample of origin, sequenced in a study of T cell responses to AZD1222 COVID-19 vaccine. The protocol was immunoSEQ multiplex PCR, while the TCRdb copy is restricted to in-frame clones and leaves out a portion. The repertoire holds around 81,000 clones, with 85% to 95% as singletons. Specimen: peripheral blood, collected 28 days after the second AZD1222 dose. Receptors originate from an adult who received the AZD1222 COVID-19 vaccine.

The chain couples TRBV15 to TRBJ2-5; D ambiguous. Per the germline V gene, CDR1 is LNHNV and CDR2 is YYDKDF (reference sequence). Trimming cost V 3 bases and J 0 bases, with 5 bases left between them. The CDR3 is 13 residues long. CDR3 in DNA: TGTGCCACCAGCAGGGGCAACCAAGAGACCCAGTACTTC. Translating gives CATSRGNQETQYF.

The V gene is TRBV7-2, the J gene TRBJ2-2, with TRBD1 as a possible D gene (5 bases). V was pared by 4 bases and J by 6 bases, with 15 bases between. Germline values: CDR1 SGHTA, CDR2 FQGNSA. The CDR3 length is 15 residues. The CDR3 bases are TGTGCCAGCAGCTCCCAGGGCGTTGAGGCCGGGGAGCTGTTTTTT. Amino acids: CASSSQGVEAGELFF. The full variable domain, its missing parts supplied by reference TRBV7-2 and TRBJ2-2, is GAGVSQSPSNKVTEKGKDVELRCDPISGHTALYWYRQSLGQGLEFLIYFQGNSAPDKSGLPSDRFSAERTGGSVSTLTIQRTQQEDSAVYLCASSSQGVEAGELFFGEGSRLTVL.

This clone was picked up one time. The V call is TRBV7-2, the J call TRBJ2-5; no reliable D call. CDR3 size: 12 residues. V was trimmed by 4 bases and J by 4 bases, leaving 7 bases between them. Germline CDR1 SGHTA, CDR2 FQGNSA. CDR3 amino acids: CASSSSGETQYF. The CDR3 DNA reads as TGTGCCAGCAGCTCGTCTGGAGAGACCCAGTACTTC.

The chain uses TRBV3-1 (or the pseudogene TRBV3-2) and TRBJ2-1, with a possible D match to TRBD2 (6 bases). With 4 bases removed from V and 7 bases from J, the gap between germline ends came to 14 bases. This CDR3 comprises 14 residues. Germline V lookup: CDR1 LGHDT, CDR2 YNNKEL (reference sequence). The CDR3 DNA reads TGTGCCAGCAGCCGAACGGGAGCGGGTAATGAGCAGTTCTTC. It yields the protein CASSRTGAGNEQFF.

V gene TRBV3-1 (or the pseudogene TRBV3-2) combines with J gene TRBJ2-5; D is unresolved. Trimming stripped 2 bases from V and 2 bases from J, with 0 bases between. The CDR3 extends over 11 amino acids. Germline V gene lookup returns CDR1 LGHDT and CDR2 YNNKEL (reference sequence). The chain's CDR3 is CASSQQETQYF. For the CDR3, the DNA is TGTGCCAGCAGCCAACAAGAGACCCAGTACTTC.

This chain joins TRBV5-1 and TRBJ2-1; 10 nucleotides match TRBD1. Trimming at V came to 1 base and at J to 5 bases, leaving 18 bases not matched to a gene. This CDR3 comprises 20 residues. Germline values: CDR1 SGHRS, CDR2 YFSETQ. The CDR3 DNA is TGCGCCAGCAGCTTGATTTCGGGACAGGGGTTAGGGGCTGGGGACAATGAGCAGTTCTTC. Translated: CASSLISGQGLGAGDNEQFF. Full variable domain (remainder filled in from reference TRBV5-1 and TRBJ2-1): KAGVTQTPRYLIKTRGQQVTLSCSPISGHRSVSWYQQTPGQGLQFLFEYFSETQRNKGNFPGRFSGRQFSNSRSEMNVSTLELGDSALYLCASSLISGQGLGAGDNEQFFGPGTRLTVL.

J is TRBJ2-1 and V is TRBV19; 7 nucleotides agree with TRBD2. The CDR3 has 15 amino acids. V lost 1 base and J lost 4; bases outside the gene matches: 4. The germline CDR1 and CDR2 sequences are LNHDA and SQIVND (reference sequence). Here the CDR3 reads CASSIASSGYNEQFF. The CDR3 DNA reads as TGTGCCAGTAGTATAGCGTCTAGCGGTTACAATGAGCAGTTCTTC.

The V and J genes are TRBV19 and TRBJ1-6, with D perhaps matching TRBD1 (6 bases). This CDR3 has 14 residues. Germline lookup yields CDR1 LNHDA and CDR2 SQIVND (reference sequence). Trimming pared 8 bases from V and 8 bases from J, leaving 16 bases between. This chain's CDR3 is CASSQTGGDSPLHF. The CDR3 DNA sequence: TGTGCCAGTTCACAGACAGGAGGGGATTCACCCCTCCACTTT.

The CDR3 sequence: CATSDLHRVDGYTF. The CDR3 region has the DNA TGTGCCACCAGTGATTTGCATAGGGTTGATGGCTACACCTTC. This sequence joins TRBV24-1 and TRBJ1-2, with D unclear. The V gene lost 0 bases and the J gene lost 6 bases, with 10 bases spanning the gap. The CDR3 consists of 14 residues. CDR1 and CDR2 from the germline V gene are KGHDR and SFDVKD.

The J gene is TRBJ1-5, the V gene TRBV3-1 (or the pseudogene TRBV3-2), with D perhaps TRBD1 (6 bases). The V gene lost 1 base and the J gene lost 6 bases, with 13 bases spanning the gap. Germline assignment: CDR1 LGHDT and CDR2 YNNKEL (reference sequence). The length of the CDR3 is 15 residues. The CDR3 loop is CASSQAPQGSQPQHF. Written as DNA, the CDR3 is TGTGCCAGCAGCCAAGCGCCCCAGGGGTCTCAGCCCCAGCATTTT.

The V and J genes are TRBV15 and TRBJ2-7; possibly TRBD2 for D (5 bases). Germline V gene sequence: CDR1 LNHNV, CDR2 YYDKDF (reference sequence). Trimming removed 5 bases at V and 4 bases at J, with 15 bases between. The CDR3 is made up of 14 amino acids. The CDR3 DNA reads TGTGCCACCAGCCCGCGACGGGATTTATACGAGCAGTACTTC. This encodes CATSPRRDLYEQYF. Based on the CDR3 plus reference TRBV15 and TRBJ2-7, the full variable domain is DAMVIQNPRYQVTQFGKPVTLSCSQTLNHNVMYWYQQKSSQAPKLLFHYYDKDFNNEADTPDNFQSRRPNTSFCFLDIRSPGLGDTAMYLCATSPRRDLYEQYFGPGTRLTVT.

This chain connects TRBV18 to TRBJ2-7; D unclear. The CDR3 covers 13 residues. V dropped 2 bases and J dropped 5 bases, with 10 bases sitting between them. The germline V gene encodes CDR1 KGHSH and CDR2 LQKENI. CDR3 in DNA: TGTGCCAGCTCACCAGATTCTCGGGACGAGCAGTACTTC. Translation: CASSPDSRDEQYF.

The J gene is TRBJ2-1, the V gene TRBV3-1 (or the pseudogene TRBV3-2); the D gene is possibly TRBD2 (6 bases). V lost 1 base and J lost 9, with 16 bases in between. Germline V gives CDR1 LGHDT, CDR2 YNNKEL (reference sequence). CDR3 length equals 15 residues. The CDR3 here is CASSQVTLGGSEQFF. For the CDR3, the DNA is TGTGCCAGCAGCCAAGTCACCCTAGGAGGGAGTGAGCAGTTCTTC.

The chain is built from TRBV28 and TRBJ2-5; 9 bases are shared with TRBD1. V gave up 4 bases and J gave up 4 bases; unmatched junction bases: 4. This CDR3 has 14 amino acids. CDR1 and CDR2 (germline): MDHEN, SYDVKM. The CDR3 reads CASSSTGGGETQYF. CDR3 coding DNA: TGTGCCAGCAGTTCAACAGGGGGCGGAGAGACCCAGTACTTC.

CDR3 bases: TGTGCCAGCAGTTTTCACAGTTCTAACTATGGCTACACCTTC. Amino acids: CASSFHSSNYGYTF. The chain employs TRBV28 and TRBJ1-2; unclear D gene. CDR3 length: 14 amino acids. Germline V gene data show CDR1 as MDHEN and CDR2 as SYDVKM. V was clipped by 3 bases and J by 0 bases, with 8 bases between them.

The chain combines TRBV27 with TRBJ2-1, with TRBD2 matching 9 bases. The CDR3 runs 14 residues. CDR1 and CDR2 from the germline V gene are MNHEY and SMNVEV (reference sequence). The V segment lost 5 bases and the J segment 6 bases; nucleotides outside the gene matches: 5. CDR3 nucleotide sequence: TGTGCCAGCAGTCCGGGACTAGCTTTCAATGAGCAGTTCTTC. This codes for CASSPGLAFNEQFF.

The chain combines TRBV7-8 with TRBJ2-1; D unclear. The CDR3 totals 12 residues. Germline V gene lookup returns CDR1 SGHVS and CDR2 FQNEAQ. The germline V and J ends were trimmed by 5 bases and 10 bases, with 12 bases remaining between them. The CDR3 region is CASSLSIGEQFF. DNA for the CDR3: TGTGCCAGCAGCCTTAGTATCGGGGAGCAGTTCTTC. Full variable domain (missing parts from reference TRBV7-8 and TRBJ2-1): GAGVSQSPRYKVAKRGQDVALRCDPISGHVSLFWYQQALGQGPEFLTYFQNEAQLDKSGLPSDRFFAERPEGSVSTLKIQRTQQEDSAVYLCASSLSIGEQFFGPGTRLTVL.